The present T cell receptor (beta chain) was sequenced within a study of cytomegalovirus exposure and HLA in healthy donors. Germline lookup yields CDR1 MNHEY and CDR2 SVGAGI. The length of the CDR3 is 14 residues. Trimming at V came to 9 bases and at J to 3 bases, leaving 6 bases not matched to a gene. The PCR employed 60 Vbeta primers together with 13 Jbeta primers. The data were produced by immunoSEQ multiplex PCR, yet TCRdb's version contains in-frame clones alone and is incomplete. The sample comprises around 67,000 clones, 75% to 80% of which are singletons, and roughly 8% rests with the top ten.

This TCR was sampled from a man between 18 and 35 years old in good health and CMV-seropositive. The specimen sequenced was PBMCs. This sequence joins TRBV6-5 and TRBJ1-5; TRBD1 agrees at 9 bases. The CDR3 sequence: CASRQGGNNQPQHF. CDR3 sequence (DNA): TGTGCCAGTCGACAGGGGGGGAACAATCAGCCCCAGCATTTT.